This entry features one TCR beta chain sequence. Its antigen is unidentified. Trimming pared 2 bases from V and 4 bases from J, leaving 14 bases between. This CDR3 region has 15 residues. Germline V gene sequence: CDR1 MNHEY, CDR2 SVGAGI. This sample stems from a study of regulatory T cells in long-lasting Graves disease. Study outcomes and limitations: The study examined only peripheral blood, not thyroid tissue.

Time point of the sample: persistent/refractory GD, antithyroid drugs over 5 years with positive TRAb. PBMC-derived RNA was used for the TCR library. TCR beta libraries were built with iRepertoire HTBI primers and Arm-PCR of CDR3 regions. TCRdb reprocessed the multiplex PCR reads with MiXCR, giving one entry per CDR3 protein. Of about 660,000 distinct CDR3 sequences listed, 25% to 35% are singletons. The chain links TRBV6-5 to TRBJ1-2; no reliable D call. This clonotype was sampled from a female donor with Graves disease. This specimen consisted of peripheral blood mononuclear cells (PBMCs), obtained when the disease was refractory, from a patient treated with antithyroid drugs. For the CDR3, the DNA is TGTGCCAGCAGTTACAGGTTGGGGAGTGGCTATGGCTACACCTTC. Residues: CASSYRLGSGYGYTF.